This T cell receptor (beta chain) appears in the sequencing data of a study of T cell repertoires in cytomegalovirus infection. This CDR3 region has 14 residues. The V end was cut by 6 bases, the J end by 2 bases, with 17 bases between. Germline CDR1 is DFQATT and CDR2 is SNEGSKA (reference sequence). One entry per CDR3 protein results from TCRdb running MiXCR on the reads. The data show around 430,000 distinct CDR3 sequences, with about 42% seen just once and 43% held by the top ten. This clonotype was observed once. Antigen specificity is unknown. The starting material was cultured PBMCs, obtained from culture after CMV antigen stimulation. J is TRBJ2-7 and V is TRBV20-1; D might be TRBD2 (5 bases). This sequence originates from a human donor in good health (CMV status not recorded). Some clones in this sample may be carry-over from other donors' samples. CDR3 residues: CSAGEGSTAYEQYF. The CDR3 nucleotides read TGCAGTGCCGGGGAAGGGAGTACGGCCTACGAGCAGTACTTC.